The clone carrying this TCR beta chain occurred a few times. Its antigen is not known. These data are taken from a study of T-cell memory formation after mild COVID-19. Findings of the study overall: Memory sampled before infection contained some responding clones, suggesting cross-reactive memory joined. Those CD4+ clones that contracted were mainly in CM and EM (CD8+ ones in EMRA). Later expanders leaned CD4+, whereas clones that contracted between day 15 and 85 were balanced CD4/CD8.

The 5'RACE method, run with constant-segment primers, produced TCR alpha and TCR beta cDNA libraries (carrying sample barcodes and UMIs). TCRdb analysed the 5' RACE reads with MiXCR anew, one entry per CDR3 protein. The sample lists about 82,000 distinct CDR3 sequences; over 10% were seen once. Sequenced: PBMCs or a T cell subset sorted from them (not recorded which). This TCR derives from a man aged 18 to 35 who had mild COVID-19 (a few samples of this study predate the infection). Cell type and time point are not known.

The CDR3 region has the DNA TGCAGCGGAACCTCGACGGCGGCCGGGGAGCTGTTTTTT. It is translated as CSGTSTAAGELFF. The chain is built from TRBV29-1 and TRBJ2-2; D gene unclear. The CDR3 sequence is 13 residues long. CDR1 SQVTM and CDR2 ANQGSEA come from the germline V gene. The ends were cut back, 7 bases at V and 6 bases at J, with 15 bases in the middle.